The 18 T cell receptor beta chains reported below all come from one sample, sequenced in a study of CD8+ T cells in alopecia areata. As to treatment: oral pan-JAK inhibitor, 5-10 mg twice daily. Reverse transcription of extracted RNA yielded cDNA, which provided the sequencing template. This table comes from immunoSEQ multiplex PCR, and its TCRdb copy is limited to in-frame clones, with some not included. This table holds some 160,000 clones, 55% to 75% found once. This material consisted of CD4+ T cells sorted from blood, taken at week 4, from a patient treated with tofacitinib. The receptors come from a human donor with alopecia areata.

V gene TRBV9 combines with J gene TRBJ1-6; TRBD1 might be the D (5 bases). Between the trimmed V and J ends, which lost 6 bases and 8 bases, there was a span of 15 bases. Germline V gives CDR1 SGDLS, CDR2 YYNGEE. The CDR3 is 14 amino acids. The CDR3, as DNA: TGTGCCAGCAACGGGCGCGGGGCGGATTCACCCCTCCACTTT. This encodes CASNGRGADSPLHF.

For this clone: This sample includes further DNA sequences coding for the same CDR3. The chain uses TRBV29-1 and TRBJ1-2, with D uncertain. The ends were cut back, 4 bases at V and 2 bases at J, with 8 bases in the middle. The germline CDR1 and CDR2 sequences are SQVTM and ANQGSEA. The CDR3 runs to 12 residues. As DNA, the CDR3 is TGCAGCGTTGCGACGGGGAACTATGGCTACACCTTC. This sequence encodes CSVATGNYGYTF. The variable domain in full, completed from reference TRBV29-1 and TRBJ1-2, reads SAVISQKPSRDICQRGTSLTIQCQVDSQVTMMFWYRQQPGQSLTLIATANQGSEATYESGFVIDKFPISRPNLTFSTLTVSNMSPEDSSIYLCSVATGNYGYTFGSGTRLTVV.

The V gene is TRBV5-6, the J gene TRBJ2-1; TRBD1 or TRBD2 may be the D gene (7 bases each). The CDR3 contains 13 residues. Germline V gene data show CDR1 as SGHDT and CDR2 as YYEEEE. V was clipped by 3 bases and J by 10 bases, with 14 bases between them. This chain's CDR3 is CASSSSRGGEQFF. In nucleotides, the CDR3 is TGTGCCAGCAGCTCTAGCAGGGGGGGCGAGCAGTTCTTC.

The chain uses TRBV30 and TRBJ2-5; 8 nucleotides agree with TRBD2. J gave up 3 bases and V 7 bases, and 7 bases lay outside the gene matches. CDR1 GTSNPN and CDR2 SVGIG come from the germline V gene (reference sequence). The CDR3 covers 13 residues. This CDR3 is CASQRLAKETQYF. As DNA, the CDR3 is TGTGCCTCTCAAAGACTAGCGAAAGAGACCCAGTACTTC.

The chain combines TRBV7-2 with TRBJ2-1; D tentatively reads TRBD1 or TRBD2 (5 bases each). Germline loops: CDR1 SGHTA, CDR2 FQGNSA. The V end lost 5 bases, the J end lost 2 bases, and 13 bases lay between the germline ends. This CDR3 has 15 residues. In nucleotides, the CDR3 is TGTGCCAGCAGCCAGGGAGCCGCTGCCTACAATGAGCAGTTCTTC. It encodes CASSQGAAAYNEQFF.

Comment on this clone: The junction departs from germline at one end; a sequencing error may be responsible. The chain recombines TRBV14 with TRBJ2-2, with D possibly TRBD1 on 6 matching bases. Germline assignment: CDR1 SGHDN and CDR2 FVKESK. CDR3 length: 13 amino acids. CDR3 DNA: TGTGCCAGCAGGCAAGGGGGCACCGGGGAGCTGTTTTTT. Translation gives CASRQGGTGELFF.

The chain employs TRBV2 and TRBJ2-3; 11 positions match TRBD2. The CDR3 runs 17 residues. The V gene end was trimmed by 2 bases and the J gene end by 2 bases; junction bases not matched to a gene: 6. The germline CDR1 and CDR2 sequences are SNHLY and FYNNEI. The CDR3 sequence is CASSETASGGTTDTQYF. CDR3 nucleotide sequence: TGTGCCAGCAGTGAAACGGCTAGCGGGGGGACCACAGATACGCAGTATTTT.

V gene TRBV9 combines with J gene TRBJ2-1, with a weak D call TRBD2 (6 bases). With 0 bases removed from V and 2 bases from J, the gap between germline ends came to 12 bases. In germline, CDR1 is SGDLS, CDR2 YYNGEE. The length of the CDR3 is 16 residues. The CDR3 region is CASSVVHGGAYNEQFF. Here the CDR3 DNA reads TGTGCCAGCAGCGTAGTACACGGGGGTGCCTACAATGAGCAGTTCTTC.

The CDR3 nucleotides read TGTGCCAGCAGCGTCCGTGGGCAGGGGGGTTCCAATGAGCAGTTCTTC. Translating it yields CASSVRGQGGSNEQFF. V is TRBV9 and J is TRBJ2-1, with D tentatively TRBD1 (7 bases). Germline-derived CDR1 and CDR2 are SGDLS and YYNGEE. The germline V and J ends were trimmed by 2 bases and 6 bases, with 18 bases remaining between them. This CDR3 has 16 amino acids.

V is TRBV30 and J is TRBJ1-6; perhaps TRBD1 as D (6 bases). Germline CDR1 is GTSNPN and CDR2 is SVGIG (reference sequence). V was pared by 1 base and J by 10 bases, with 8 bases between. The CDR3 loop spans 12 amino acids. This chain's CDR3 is CAWSGDMSPLHF. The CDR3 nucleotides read TGTGCCTGGAGTGGGGACATGTCACCCCTCCACTTT.

The DNA for the CDR3 is TGCGCCAGCAGCTTGGCAGGGGCGGAGAACACTGAAGCTTTCTTT. The encoded protein is CASSLAGAENTEAFF. The chain links TRBV5-1 to TRBJ1-1; possible D gene TRBD1, 6 bases. Germline V gene lookup returns CDR1 SGHRS and CDR2 YFSETQ. V was trimmed by 0 bases and J by 1 base, leaving 10 bases between them. This CDR3 region has 15 residues.

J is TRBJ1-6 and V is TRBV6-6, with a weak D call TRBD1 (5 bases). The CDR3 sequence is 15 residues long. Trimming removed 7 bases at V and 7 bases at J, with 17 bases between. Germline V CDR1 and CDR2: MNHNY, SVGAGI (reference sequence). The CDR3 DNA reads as TGTGCCAGCACCAAAACCGGGACGTGGAATTCACCCCTCCACTTT. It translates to CASTKTGTWNSPLHF.

The CDR3 here is CASSQSSRDGYTF. The CDR3, as DNA: TGCGCCAGCAGTCAATCGTCGAGGGATGGCTACACCTTC. The rearrangement uses TRBV23-1 and TRBJ1-2; D remains unclear. TRBV23-1 has ORF status, its function being uncertain. There are 13 residues in the CDR3. V was shortened by 0 bases and J by 6 bases, with 8 bases between the two germline ends.

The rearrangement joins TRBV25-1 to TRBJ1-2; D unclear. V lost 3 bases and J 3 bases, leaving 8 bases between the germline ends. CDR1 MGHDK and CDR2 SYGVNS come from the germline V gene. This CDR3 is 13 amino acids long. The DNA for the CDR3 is TGTGCCAGCAGTGATCCACCAGACTATGGCTACACCTTC. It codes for CASSDPPDYGYTF.

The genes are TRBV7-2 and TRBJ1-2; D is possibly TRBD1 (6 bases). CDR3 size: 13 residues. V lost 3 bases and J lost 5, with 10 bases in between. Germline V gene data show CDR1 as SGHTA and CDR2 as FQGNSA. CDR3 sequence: CASSFDRRYGYTF. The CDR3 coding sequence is TGTGCCAGCAGCTTCGACAGGCGGTATGGCTACACCTTC.

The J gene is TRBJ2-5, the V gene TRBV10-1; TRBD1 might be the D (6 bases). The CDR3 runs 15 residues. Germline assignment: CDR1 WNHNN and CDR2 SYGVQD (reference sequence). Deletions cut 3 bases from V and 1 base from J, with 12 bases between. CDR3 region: CASSERGTFQETQYF. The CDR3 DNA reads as TGCGCCAGCAGTGAAAGGGGGACCTTCCAAGAGACCCAGTACTTC.

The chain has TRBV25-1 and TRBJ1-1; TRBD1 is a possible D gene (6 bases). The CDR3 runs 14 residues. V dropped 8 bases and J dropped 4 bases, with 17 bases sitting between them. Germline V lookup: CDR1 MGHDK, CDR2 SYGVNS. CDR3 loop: CASGEKRGGTEAFF. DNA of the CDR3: TGTGCCAGCGGGGAAAAACGAGGGGGCACTGAAGCTTTCTTT.

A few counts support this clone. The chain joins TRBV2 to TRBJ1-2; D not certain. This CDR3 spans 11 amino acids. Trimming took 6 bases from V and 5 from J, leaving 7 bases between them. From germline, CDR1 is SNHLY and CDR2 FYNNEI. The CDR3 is CASRGGYGYTF. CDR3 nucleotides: TGTGCCAGCAGGGGCGGTTATGGCTACACCTTC.